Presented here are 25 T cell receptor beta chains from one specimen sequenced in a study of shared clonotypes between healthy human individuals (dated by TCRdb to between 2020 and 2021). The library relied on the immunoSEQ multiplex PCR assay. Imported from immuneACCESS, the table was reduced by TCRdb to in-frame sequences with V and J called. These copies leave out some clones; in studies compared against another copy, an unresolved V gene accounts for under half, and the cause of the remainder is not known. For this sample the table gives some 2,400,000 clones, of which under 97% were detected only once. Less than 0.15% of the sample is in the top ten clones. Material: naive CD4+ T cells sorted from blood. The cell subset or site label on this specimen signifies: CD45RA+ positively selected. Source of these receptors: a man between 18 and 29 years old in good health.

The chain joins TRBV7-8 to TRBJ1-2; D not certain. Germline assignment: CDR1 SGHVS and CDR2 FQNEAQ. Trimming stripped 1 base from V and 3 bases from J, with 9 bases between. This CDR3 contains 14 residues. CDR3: CASSLDPPDYGYTF. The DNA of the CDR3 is TGTGCCAGCAGCTTAGACCCACCCGACTATGGCTACACCTTC. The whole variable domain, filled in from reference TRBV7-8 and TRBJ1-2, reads GAGVSQSPRYKVAKRGQDVALRCDPISGHVSLFWYQQALGQGPEFLTYFQNEAQLDKSGLPSDRFFAERPEGSVSTLKIQRTQQEDSAVYLCASSLDPPDYGYTFGSGTRLTVV.

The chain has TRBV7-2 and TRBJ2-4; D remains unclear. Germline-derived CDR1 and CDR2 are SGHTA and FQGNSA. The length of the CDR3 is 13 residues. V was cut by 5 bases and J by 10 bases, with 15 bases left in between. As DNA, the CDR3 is TGTGCCAGCAGCAGTGGCGGCCCCGGGATTCAGTACTTC. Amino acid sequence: CASSSGGPGIQYF. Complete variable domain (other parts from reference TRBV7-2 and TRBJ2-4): GAGVSQSPSNKVTEKGKDVELRCDPISGHTALYWYRQSLGQGLEFLIYFQGNSAPDKSGLPSDRFSAERTGGSVSTLTIQRTQQEDSAVYLCASSSGGPGIQYFGAGTRLSVL.

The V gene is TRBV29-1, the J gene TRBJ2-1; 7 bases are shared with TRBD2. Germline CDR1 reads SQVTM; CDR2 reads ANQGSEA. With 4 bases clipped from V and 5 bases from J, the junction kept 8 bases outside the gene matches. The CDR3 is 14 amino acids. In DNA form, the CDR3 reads TGCAGCGTTGTTCCCCTAGCGGTCAACAATGAGCAGTTCTTC. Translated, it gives CSVVPLAVNNEQFF.

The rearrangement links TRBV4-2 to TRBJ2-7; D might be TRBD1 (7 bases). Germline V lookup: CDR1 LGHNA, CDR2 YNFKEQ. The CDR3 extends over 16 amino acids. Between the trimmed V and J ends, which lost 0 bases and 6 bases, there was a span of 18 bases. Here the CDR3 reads CASSQDSETGTREQYF. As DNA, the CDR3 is TGTGCCAGCAGCCAAGATTCCGAGACAGGGACTCGCGAGCAGTACTTC.

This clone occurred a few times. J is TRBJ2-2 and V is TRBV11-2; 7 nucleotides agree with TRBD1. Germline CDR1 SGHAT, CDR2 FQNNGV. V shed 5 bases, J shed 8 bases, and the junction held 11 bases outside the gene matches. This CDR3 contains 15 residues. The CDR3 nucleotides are TGTGCCAGCAGCCCAGGGGGTGCCGGGACAGGGGAGCTGTTTTTT. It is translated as CASSPGGAGTGELFF.

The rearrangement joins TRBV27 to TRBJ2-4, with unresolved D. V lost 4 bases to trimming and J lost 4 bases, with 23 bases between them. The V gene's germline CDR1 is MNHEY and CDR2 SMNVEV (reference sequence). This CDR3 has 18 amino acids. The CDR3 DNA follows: TGTGCCAGCAGTTCGACGCAAGCCCCGCTAGTGGGGAAAAACATTCAGTACTTC. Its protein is CASSSTQAPLVGKNIQYF.

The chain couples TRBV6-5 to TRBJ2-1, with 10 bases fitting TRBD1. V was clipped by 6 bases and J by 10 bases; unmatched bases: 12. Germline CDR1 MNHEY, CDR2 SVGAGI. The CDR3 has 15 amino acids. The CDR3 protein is CASSLPGTGVVEQFF. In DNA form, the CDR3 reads TGTGCCAGCAGCCTTCCCGGGACAGGGGTAGTCGAGCAGTTCTTC.

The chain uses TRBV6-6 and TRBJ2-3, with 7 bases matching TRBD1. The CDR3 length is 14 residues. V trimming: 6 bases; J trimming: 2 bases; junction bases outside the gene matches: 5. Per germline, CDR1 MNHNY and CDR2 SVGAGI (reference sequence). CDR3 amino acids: CASRRQGPTDTQYF. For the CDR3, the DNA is TGTGCCAGCAGAAGACAGGGTCCCACAGATACGCAGTATTTT.

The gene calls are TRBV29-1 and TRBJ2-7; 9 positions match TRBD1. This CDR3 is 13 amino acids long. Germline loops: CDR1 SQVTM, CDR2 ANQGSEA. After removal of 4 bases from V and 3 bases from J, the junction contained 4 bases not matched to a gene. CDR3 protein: CSVGRGQGYEQYF. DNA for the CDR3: TGCAGCGTTGGAAGGGGACAGGGCTACGAGCAGTACTTC.

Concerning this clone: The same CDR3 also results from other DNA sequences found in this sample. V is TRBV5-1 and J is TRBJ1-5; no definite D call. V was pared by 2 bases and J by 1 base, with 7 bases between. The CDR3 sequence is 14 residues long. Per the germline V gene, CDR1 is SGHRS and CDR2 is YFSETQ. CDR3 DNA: TGCGCCAGCAGCTTAACGGGGAGCAATCAGCCCCAGCATTTT. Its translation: CASSLTGSNQPQHF.

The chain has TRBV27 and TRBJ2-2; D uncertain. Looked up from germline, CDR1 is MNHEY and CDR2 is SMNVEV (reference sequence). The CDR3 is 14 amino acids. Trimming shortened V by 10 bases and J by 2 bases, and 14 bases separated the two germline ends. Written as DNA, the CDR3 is TGTGCCATCCGTCGTGGTTATAACACCGGGGAGCTGTTTTTT. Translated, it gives CAIRRGYNTGELFF.

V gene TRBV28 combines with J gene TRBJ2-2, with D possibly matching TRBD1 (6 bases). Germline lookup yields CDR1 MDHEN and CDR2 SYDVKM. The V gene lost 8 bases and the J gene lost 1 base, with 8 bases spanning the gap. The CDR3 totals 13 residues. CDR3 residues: CASPDRNTGELFF. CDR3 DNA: TGTGCCAGCCCGGACAGGAACACCGGGGAGCTGTTTTTT.

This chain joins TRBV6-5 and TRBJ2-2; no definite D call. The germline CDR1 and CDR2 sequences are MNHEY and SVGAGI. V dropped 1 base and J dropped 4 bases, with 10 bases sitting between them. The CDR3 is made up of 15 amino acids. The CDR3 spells CASSYWARRTGELFF. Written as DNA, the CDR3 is TGTGCCAGCAGTTACTGGGCCAGGCGCACCGGGGAGCTGTTTTTT.

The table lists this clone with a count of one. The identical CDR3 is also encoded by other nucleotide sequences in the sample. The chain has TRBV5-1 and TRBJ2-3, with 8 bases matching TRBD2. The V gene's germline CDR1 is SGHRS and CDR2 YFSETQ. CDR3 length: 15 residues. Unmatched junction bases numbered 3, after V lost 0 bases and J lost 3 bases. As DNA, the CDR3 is TGCGCCAGCAGCTTGGCAACTAGCGGAACAGATACGCAGTATTTT. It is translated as CASSLATSGTDTQYF.

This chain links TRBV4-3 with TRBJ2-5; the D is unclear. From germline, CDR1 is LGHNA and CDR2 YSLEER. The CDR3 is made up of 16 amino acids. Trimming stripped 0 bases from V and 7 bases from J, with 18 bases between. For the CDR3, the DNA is TGCGCCAGCAGCCAAGAGGCGCTAGACCGGATGGGGACCCAGTACTTC. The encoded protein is CASSQEALDRMGTQYF.

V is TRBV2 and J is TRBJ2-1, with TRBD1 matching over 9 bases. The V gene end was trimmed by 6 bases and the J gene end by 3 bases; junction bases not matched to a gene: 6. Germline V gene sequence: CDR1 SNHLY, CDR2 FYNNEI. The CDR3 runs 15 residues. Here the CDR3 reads CASRGETGGYNEQFF. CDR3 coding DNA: TGTGCCAGCAGAGGGGAGACAGGGGGCTACAATGAGCAGTTCTTC.

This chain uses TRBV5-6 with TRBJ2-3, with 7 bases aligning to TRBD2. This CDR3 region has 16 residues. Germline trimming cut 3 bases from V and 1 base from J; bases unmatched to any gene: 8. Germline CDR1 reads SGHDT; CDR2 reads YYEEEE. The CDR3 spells CASSSLAPPGTDTQYF. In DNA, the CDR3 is TGTGCCAGCAGCTCACTAGCGCCGCCGGGCACAGATACGCAGTATTTT.

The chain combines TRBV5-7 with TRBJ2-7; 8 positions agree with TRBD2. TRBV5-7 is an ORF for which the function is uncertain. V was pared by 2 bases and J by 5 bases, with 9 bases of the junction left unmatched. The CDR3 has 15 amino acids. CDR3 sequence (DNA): TGTGCCAGCAGCTTCATCGGGAGGGAAGGCCACGAGCAGTACTTC. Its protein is CASSFIGREGHEQYF.

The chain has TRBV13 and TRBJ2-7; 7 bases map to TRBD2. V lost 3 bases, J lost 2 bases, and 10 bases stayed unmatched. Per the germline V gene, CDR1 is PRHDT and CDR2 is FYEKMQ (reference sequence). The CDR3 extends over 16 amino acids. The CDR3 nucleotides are TGTGCCAGCAGCTTCTCAGCTAGCGGCCGACCCTACGAGCAGTACTTC. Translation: CASSFSASGRPYEQYF.

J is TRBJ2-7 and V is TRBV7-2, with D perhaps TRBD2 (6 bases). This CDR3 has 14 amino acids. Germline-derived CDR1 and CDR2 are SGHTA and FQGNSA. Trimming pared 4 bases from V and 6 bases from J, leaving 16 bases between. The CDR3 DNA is TGTGCCAGCAGCTCGACTAGTGTATTCGGCGAGCAGTACTTC. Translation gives CASSSTSVFGEQYF.

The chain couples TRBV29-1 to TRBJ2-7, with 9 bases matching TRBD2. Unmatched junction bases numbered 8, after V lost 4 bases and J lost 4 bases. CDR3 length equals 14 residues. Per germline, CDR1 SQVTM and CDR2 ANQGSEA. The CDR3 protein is CSVALLAGIYEQYF. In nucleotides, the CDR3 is TGCAGCGTTGCCCTGCTAGCGGGAATTTACGAGCAGTACTTC.

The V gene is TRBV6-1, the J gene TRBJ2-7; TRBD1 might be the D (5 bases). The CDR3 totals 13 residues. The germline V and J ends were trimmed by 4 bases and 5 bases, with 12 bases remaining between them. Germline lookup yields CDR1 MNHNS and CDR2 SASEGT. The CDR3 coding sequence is TGTGCCAGCAGTGTGGTCAGGGCCAACGAGCAGTACTTC. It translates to CASSVVRANEQYF.

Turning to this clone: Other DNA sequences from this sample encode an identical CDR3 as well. The CDR3: CASSLVQNYEQYF. CDR3 coding DNA: TGCGCCAGCAGCTTGGTTCAGAACTACGAGCAGTACTTC. The J gene is TRBJ2-7, the V gene TRBV5-1; D ambiguous. The V and J ends lost 0 bases and 3 bases respectively, with 7 bases between them. This CDR3 is built from 13 residues. Looked up from germline, CDR1 is SGHRS and CDR2 is YFSETQ. Using reference TRBV5-1 and TRBJ2-7 for the parts outside the CDR3, the full variable domain is KAGVTQTPRYLIKTRGQQVTLSCSPISGHRSVSWYQQTPGQGLQFLFEYFSETQRNKGNFPGRFSGRQFSNSRSEMNVSTLELGDSALYLCASSLVQNYEQYFGPGTRLTVT.

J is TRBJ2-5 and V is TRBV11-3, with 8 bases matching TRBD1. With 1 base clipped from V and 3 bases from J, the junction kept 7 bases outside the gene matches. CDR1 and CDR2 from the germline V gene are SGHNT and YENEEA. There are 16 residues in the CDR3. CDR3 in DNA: TGTGCCAGCAGCTTAGGAGGCAGGGGGCGAGAAGAGACCCAGTACTTC. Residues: CASSLGGRGREETQYF.

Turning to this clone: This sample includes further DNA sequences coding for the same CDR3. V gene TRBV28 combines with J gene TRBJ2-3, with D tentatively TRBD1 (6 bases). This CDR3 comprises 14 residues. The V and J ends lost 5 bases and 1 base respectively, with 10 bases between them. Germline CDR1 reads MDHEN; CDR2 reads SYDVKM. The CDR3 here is CASSLRTGTDTQYF. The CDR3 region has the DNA TGTGCCAGCAGTCTCCGGACAGGCACAGATACGCAGTATTTT. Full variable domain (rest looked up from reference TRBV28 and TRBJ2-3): DVKVTQSSRYLVKRTGEKVFLECVQDMDHENMFWYRQDPGLGLRLIYFSYDVKMKEKGDIPEGYSVSREKKERFSLILESASTNQTSMYLCASSLRTGTDTQYFGPGTRLTVL.